This is a list of T cell receptor beta chains from one sample in a study of OX40 agonist ivuxolimab in advanced cancers. Data came from immunoSEQ multiplex PCR; TCRdb stores just in-frame clones and leaves some out. The table includes 12,000 or so clones, 75% to 90% detected once. This material consisted of CD4+ or CD8+ T cells sorted from blood, taken in a trial of the OX40 agonist ivuxolimab. Receptors originate from an adult with an advanced solid tumor such as melanoma, head and neck, liver or kidney cancer. Both conserved end residues are part of each CDR3. A D gene is named only where the DNA matches it firmly. Size values are once, few and many counts, or a class for expanded clones, and some rows have none.

>TRBJ1-1|TRBV18|NA|NA
TGTGCCAGCTCACCACAGGGGACTGAAGCTTTCTTT
CASSPQGTEAFF
>TRBJ2-1|TRBV2|NA|NA
TGTGCCAGCAATGAGCAGTTCTTC
CASNEQFF
>TRBJ1-2|TRBV6-1|NA|TRBD1
TGTGCGGGGATACAGGGGTTAAATGGCTACACCTTC
CAGIQGLNGYTF
>TRBJ2-7|TRBV4-2|few|NA
TGTGCCAGCAGCCAAGATAGGACTTCCTACGAGCAGTACTTC
CASSQDRTSYEQYF
>TRBJ2-3|TRBV10-1|NA|NA
TGCGCCAGCAGTGGGGGAAGGAGGGGGACAGATACGCAGTATTTT
CASSGGRRGTDTQYF
>TRBJ1-1|TRBV19|NA|NA
TGTGCCAGTACCCTTACATCATCGTGGGTGAACACTGAAGCTTTCTTT
CASTLTSSWVNTEAFF
>TRBJ2-7|TRBV5-1|NA|TRBD2
TGCGCCAGCAGCTTGGTTAGCGGGAGGCCCTACGAGCAGTACTTC
CASSLVSGRPYEQYF
>TRBJ2-7|TRBV14|NA|NA
TGTGCCAGCAGCCAAGGAATAGGGTACGAGCAGTACTTC
CASSQGIGYEQYF
>TRBJ2-7|TRBV6-5|once|TRBD2
TGTGCCAGCAGTTATACTAGCGGGACCTACGAGCAGTACTTC
CASSYTSGTYEQYF
>TRBJ2-7|TRBV11-2|NA|TRBD2
TGTGCCAGCAGCCGGTGGACTAGCGAGCAGTACTTC
CASSRWTSEQYF
>TRBJ1-5|TRBV27|once|NA
TGTGCCAGCAGTTCGACCACGGGGGGCAATCAGCCCCAGCATTTT
CASSSTTGGNQPQHF
>TRBJ2-3|TRBV7-9|NA|NA
TGTGCCAGCAGCCCCGAAGGGGCAGATACGCAGTATTTT
CASSPEGADTQYF
>TRBJ2-3|TRBV27|NA|TRBD2
TGTGCCACCAGTGGACTAGCGGGGAGCACAGATACGCAGTATTTT
CATSGLAGSTDTQYF
>TRBJ2-1|TRBV5-1|NA|TRBD2
TGCGCCAGCGCTGATCCGGGACTAGCGGGGGACGAGCAGTTCTTC
CASADPGLAGDEQFF
>TRBJ1-1|TRBV7-9|NA|TRBD1
TGTGCCAGCAGCTCGGCCCTGGGACAGCCGAACACTGAAGCTTTCTTT
CASSSALGQPNTEAFF
>TRBJ1-1|TRBV13|NA|TRBD1
TGTGCCAGCAAAAGACAGGGAAAGAACACTGAAGCTTTCTTT
CASKRQGKNTEAFF
>TRBJ2-1|TRBV27|NA|TRBD2
TGTGCCAGCAGTCCCCCAGCGGGGGGGCACAATGAGCAGTTCTTC
CASSPPAGGHNEQFF
>TRBJ2-7|TRBV5-3|medium-sized|TRBD2
TGTGCCGCCGGCGAGCGGGGCTCCTACGAGCAGTACTTC
CAAGERGSYEQYF
>TRBJ2-7|TRBV4-1|once|TRBD2
TGCGCCAGCAGCCAAAATGTCCCGGGACTAGCGGGAAATCTTTACGAGCAGTACTTC
CASSQNVPGLAGNLYEQYF
>TRBJ2-5|TRBV5-1|NA|TRBD2
TGCGCCAGCAGCTTGGGCGGGGGGCTTCAAGAGACCCAGTACTTC
CASSLGGGLQETQYF
>TRBJ1-5|TRBV2|NA|TRBD1
TGTGCCAGCAGGCCTCTCACAGGGGACAATCAGCCCCAGCATTTT
CASRPLTGDNQPQHF
>TRBJ1-4|TRBV6-5|NA|NA
TGTGCCAGCAGAACCAGGGCGGTTGGTAATGAAAAACTGTTTTTT
CASRTRAVGNEKLFF
>TRBJ2-7|TRBV30|NA|NA
TGTGCCTGGAGTGTACCCTTTCTTGTCCAGACAAACTATCTAGACTCCTACGAGCAGTACTTC
CAWSVPFLVQTNYLDSYEQYF
>TRBJ2-7|TRBV7-9|NA|NA
TGTGCCAGCAGCTCTGGTGGGGACTACGAGCAGTACTTC
CASSSGGDYEQYF
>TRBJ2-7|TRBV27|NA|TRBD2
TGTGCCAGCAGTTTAGGGAGTGGGAGGGCCTACGAGCAGTACTTC
CASSLGSGRAYEQYF
>TRBJ1-2|TRBV13|NA|NA
TGTGCCAGCAGCGAGGGCACAGGTAACTATGGCTACACCTTC
CASSEGTGNYGYTF
>TRBJ2-3|TRBV27|NA|NA
TGTGCCAGCAGTTACTGGACAGCGAGCACAGATACGCAGTATTTT
CASSYWTASTDTQYF
>TRBJ2-7|TRBV27|few|TRBD1
TGTGCCAGCAGCTACGGGACAGGGAACGAGCAGTACTTC
CASSYGTGNEQYF
>TRBJ1-1|TRBV6-1|NA|NA
TGTGCCAGCAGTTTCGGATCGACTGAAGCTTTCTTT
CASSFGSTEAFF
>TRBJ2-4|TRBV7-7|NA|TRBD1
TGTGCTAGCAGGCTTCGGCTTGACCGACAGGGGCTAGCCAAAAACATTCAGTACTTC
CASRLRLDRQGLAKNIQYF
>TRBJ1-1|TRBV27|NA|NA
TGTGCCAGCAGTCTCCAACCGAGGACTGAAGCTTTCTTT
CASSLQPRTEAFF
>TRBJ2-1|TRBV7-8|NA|NA
TGTGCCAGCAGCTTAGCTCGGCTAGTTCCCAATGAGCAGTTCTTC
CASSLARLVPNEQFF
>TRBJ1-1|TRBV6-5|NA|NA
TGTGCCAGCAGTGATTCAGGTGAGGCCACTGAAGCTTTCTTT
CASSDSGEATEAFF
>TRBJ2-5|TRBV9|NA|NA
TGTGCCAGCAGCGTAGAGGCAGACCAAGAGACCCAGTACTTC
CASSVEADQETQYF
>TRBJ1-2|TRBV4-1|NA|NA
TGCGCCAGCAGCCAAGCCCAGGGCTACACCTTC
CASSQAQGYTF
>TRBJ1-4|TRBV4-1|once|NA
TGCGCCAGCAGCTACCTGACCGCTGAAAAACTGTTTTTT
CASSYLTAEKLFF
>TRBJ1-4|TRBV4-1|NA|NA
TGCGCCAGCAGCCAAGGTCCCGGAGGAAATGAAAAACTGTTTTTT
CASSQGPGGNEKLFF
>TRBJ1-2|TRBV4-1|NA|TRBD1
TGCGCCAGCAGCCAAGATCTGGGGACAGGGGGCGCATCTGGCTACACCTTC
CASSQDLGTGGASGYTF
>TRBJ2-7|TRBV21-1|once|NA
TGTGCCAGCAGCCATGAGAACGGGACCGTCTCCTACGAGCAGTACTTC
CASSHENGTVSYEQYF
>TRBJ1-1|TRBV7-6|NA|NA
TGTGCCAGCAGCTTAGAAGTAAGCACTGAAGCTTTCTTT
CASSLEVSTEAFF
>TRBJ2-1|TRBV9|NA|TRBD1
TGTGCCAGCAGCGCCTGGACAGGGGGCCGCAGCTATGAGCAGTTCTTC
CASSAWTGGRSYEQFF
>TRBJ2-7|TRBV7-6|NA|TRBD1
TGTGCCAGCAGCTTAGGCACAGGGGATTCCTCCTACGAGCAGTACTTC
CASSLGTGDSSYEQYF
>TRBJ2-5|TRBV7-6|NA|NA
TGTGCCAGCAGAAACCCCTCAGGGGAGACCCAGTACTTC
CASRNPSGETQYF
>TRBJ2-7|TRBV4-1|NA|NA
TGCGCCAGCAGTTCGACGGGCCGCCAGTACTTC
CASSSTGRQYF
>TRBJ1-2|TRBV7-9|few|NA
TGTGCCAGCAGCTTAGAGGGGCGAGGGTATGGCTACACCTTC
CASSLEGRGYGYTF